This TCR beta chain was sequenced during a study of T-cell reconstitution after alpha-beta-depleted transplantation in children. Study-level points and caveats: Some patients' high day-60 TCRbeta diversity was traced to surviving recipient T cells and thymic progenitors. One year post-transplant, T-cell counts and diversity were largely derived from T cells produced anew. Expanded clones from the graft, numbering several hundred, reportedly supplied alpha-beta T cells about two months after transplant.

The germline V gene encodes CDR1 SGHAT and CDR2 FQNNGV. The junction had 7 bases not matched to a gene; V was cut back by 0 bases and J by 10 bases. The CDR3 has 14 amino acids. This clonotype came up many times. Its specificity is unknown. For TCRbeta, the library was prepared with unique molecular identifiers. MiXCR, applied by TCRdb to the PCR reads, yields one record per CDR3 protein. The sample has over 100,000 distinct CDR3 sequences, over 6% seen once. The TCR sequence derives from a boy aged 2 to 9 with acute lymphoblastic leukemia, due to receive a stem cell transplant. V usage is TRBV11-2 and J usage is TRBJ2-3; 7 bases line up with TRBD2. The sequencing used PBMCs, collected before TCRalphabeta/CD19-depleted stem cell transplant. Here the CDR3 reads CASSLDRGERAQYF. CDR3 DNA sequence: TGTGCCAGCAGCTTAGACCGGGGGGAACGCGCGCAGTATTTT.